This entry is about one T cell receptor (beta chain). The sample originates from a study of blood T cell repertoires in COVID-19. As for the study in general: Acute and convalescent COVID-19 samples came from the United States, Italy and Spain. PBMCs, B-cell-depleted T cells, or T cells were the source of the cDNA or gDNA that made up the material.

The CDR3 sequence is 16 residues long. Per germline, CDR1 SNHLY and CDR2 FYNNEI. After removal of 8 bases from V and 6 bases from J, the junction contained 16 bases not matched to a gene. In the study's own analysis: Estimated nucleated cell counts came from reference gene primer amplification. The method was immunoSEQ multiplex PCR; TCRdb's version includes in-frame clones alone and lacks a portion of them. The V and J calls and clone size come from that table; D and trimming were worked out from the DNA. The top ten clones hold about 7.4% of a sample with approximately 250,000 clones, 65% to 90% of them seen once.

This sequence joins TRBV2 and TRBJ2-7; 10 bases match TRBD2. This receptor was identified in a woman between 50 and 59 years old with acute or convalescent COVID-19. Sequencing input: peripheral blood. CDR3 in amino acids: CASLSAGGPLSREQYF. CDR3 coding DNA: TGTGCCAGCCTCTCAGCGGGGGGGCCCCTCTCTCGCGAGCAGTACTTC.